These T cell receptor beta chains were read from a single sample in a study of blood T cell repertoires in COVID-19. The table came from immunoSEQ multiplex PCR; TCRdb's copy has only in-frame clones and leaves some out. The table lists approximately 250,000 clones, around 89% of them singletons. Sequenced input: PBMCs or T cells enriched from blood (not recorded which). The receptors derive from a woman in her thirties or forties with acute COVID-19. Each CDR3 is given with its conserved first and last residue. Each record gives: V gene, D gene, CDR3 length, J gene, CDR3 protein, CDR3 DNA. D genes are given only for firm matches.

V gene: TRBV6-4
D gene: TRBD2
CDR3 length: 15
J gene: TRBJ2-1
CDR3 protein: CASSDQGLAGAEQFF
CDR3 DNA: TGTGCCAGCAGTGACCAGGGACTAGCGGGAGCTGAGCAGTTCTTC

V gene: TRBV5-1
D gene: -
CDR3 length: 15
J gene: TRBJ2-1
CDR3 protein: CASSLQGGSYNEQFF
CDR3 DNA: TGCGCCAGCAGCTTGCAGGGTGGGTCCTACAATGAGCAGTTCTTC

V gene: TRBV12-3/TRBV12-4
D gene: TRBD1
CDR3 length: 12
J gene: TRBJ1-2
CDR3 protein: CASRPGQGGYTF
CDR3 DNA: TGTGCCAGCAGGCCGGGACAGGGTGGCTACACCTTC

V gene: TRBV5-6
D gene: -
CDR3 length: 17
J gene: TRBJ2-2
CDR3 protein: CASTRSVITTGSGELFF
CDR3 DNA: TGTGCCAGCACGCGCTCCGTCATCACTACAGGGTCCGGGGAGCTGTTTTTT

V gene: TRBV4-1
D gene: TRBD2
CDR3 length: 17
J gene: TRBJ2-7
CDR3 protein: CASSQDLSGSITYEQYF
CDR3 DNA: TGCGCCAGCAGCCAAGATTTGAGCGGGAGTATAACGTACGAGCAGTACTTC

V gene: TRBV19
D gene: TRBD2
CDR3 length: 16
J gene: TRBJ2-1
CDR3 protein: CASSIVGAGGGNEQFF
CDR3 DNA: TGTGCCAGTAGTATAGTAGGCGCGGGAGGGGGCAATGAGCAGTTCTTC

V gene: TRBV12-3/TRBV12-4
D gene: TRBD1
CDR3 length: 13
J gene: TRBJ2-7
CDR3 protein: CASSLTGYYEQYF
CDR3 DNA: TGTGCCAGCAGTTTGACAGGGTACTACGAGCAGTACTTC

V gene: TRBV27
D gene: -
CDR3 length: 13
J gene: TRBJ2-1
CDR3 protein: CASRLAENNEQFF
CDR3 DNA: TGTGCCAGCAGGCTAGCCGAAAACAATGAGCAGTTCTTC

V gene: TRBV29-1
D gene: TRBD1
CDR3 length: 13
J gene: TRBJ1-2
CDR3 protein: CSVPQGAPSSYTF
CDR3 DNA: TGCAGCGTTCCTCAGGGGGCGCCCTCCAGCTACACCTTC

V gene: TRBV3-1/TRBV3-2
D gene: -
CDR3 length: 16
J gene: TRBJ2-1
CDR3 protein: CASSQEVRAVYNEQFF
CDR3 DNA: TGTGCCAGCAGCCAAGAGGTCAGGGCGGTCTACAATGAGCAGTTCTTC

V gene: TRBV7-9
D gene: TRBD1
CDR3 length: 15
J gene: TRBJ1-6
CDR3 protein: CASSSLGTGRAPLHF
CDR3 DNA: TGTGCCAGCAGCTCACTTGGGACAGGTCGGGCACCCCTCCACTTT